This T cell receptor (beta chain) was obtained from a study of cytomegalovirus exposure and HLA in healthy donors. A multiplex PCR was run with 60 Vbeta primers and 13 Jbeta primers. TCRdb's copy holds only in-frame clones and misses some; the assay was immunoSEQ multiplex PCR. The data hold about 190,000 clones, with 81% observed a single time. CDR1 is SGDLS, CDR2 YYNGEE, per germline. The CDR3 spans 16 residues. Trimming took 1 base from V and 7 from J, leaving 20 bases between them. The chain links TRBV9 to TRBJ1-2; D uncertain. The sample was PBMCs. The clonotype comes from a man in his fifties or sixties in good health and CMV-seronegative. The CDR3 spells CASSVIPGYKEAGYTF. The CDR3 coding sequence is TGTGCCAGCAGCGTAATCCCCGGATACAAGGAGGCTGGCTACACCTTC.